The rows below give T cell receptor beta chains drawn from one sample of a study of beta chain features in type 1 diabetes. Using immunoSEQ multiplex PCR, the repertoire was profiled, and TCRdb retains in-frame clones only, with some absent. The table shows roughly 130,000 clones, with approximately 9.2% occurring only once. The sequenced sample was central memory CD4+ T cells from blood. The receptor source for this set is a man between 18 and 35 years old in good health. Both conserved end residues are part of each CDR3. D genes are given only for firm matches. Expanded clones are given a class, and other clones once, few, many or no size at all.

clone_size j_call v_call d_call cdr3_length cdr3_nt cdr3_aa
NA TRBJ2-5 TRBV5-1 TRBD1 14 TGCGCCAGCAGCAAGGGACAGGGGCGAGAGACCCAGTACTTC CASSKGQGRETQYF
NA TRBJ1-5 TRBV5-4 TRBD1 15 TGTGCCAGCAGCCCCGACAGGGGGTTTAATCAGCCCCAGCATTTT CASSPDRGFNQPQHF
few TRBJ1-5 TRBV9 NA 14 TGTGCCAGCAGCGCAGGGGTCGGCAATCAGCCCCAGCATTTT CASSAGVGNQPQHF
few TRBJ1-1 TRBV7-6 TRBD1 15 TGTGCCAGCAGCGCTTACAGGGGTCCGAACACTGAAGCTTTCTTT CASSAYRGPNTEAFF
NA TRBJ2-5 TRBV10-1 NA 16 TGCGCCAGCAGTGAGTCGACAGGACAGAACCAAGAGACCCAGTACTTC CASSESTGQNQETQYF
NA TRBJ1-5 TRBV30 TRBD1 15 TGTGCCTGGAGCATAACAGGGGCGCAAAATCAGCCCCAGCATTTT CAWSITGAQNQPQHF
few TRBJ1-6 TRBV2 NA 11 TGTGCCAGCAGTCAAGACAGGCTCCTCCACTTT CASSQDRLLHF
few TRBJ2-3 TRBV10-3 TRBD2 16 TGTGCCATCAGCAATAGCGGGGGGTCTAGCACAGATACGCAGTATTTT CAISNSGGSSTDTQYF
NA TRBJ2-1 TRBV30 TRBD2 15 TGTGCCTGGAGTGGTGGGGGGGGGTTCTACAATGAGCAGTTCTTC CAWSGGGGFYNEQFF
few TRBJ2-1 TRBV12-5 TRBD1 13 TGTGCTAGTGGTTTGTCAGGGGGCAATGAGCAGTTCTTC CASGLSGGNEQFF
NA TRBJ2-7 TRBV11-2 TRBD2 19 TGTGCCAGCAGCTTTACTCGAGGTCGAGACCCGAGCGGGGGGCGGGAGCAGTACTTC CASSFTRGRDPSGGREQYF
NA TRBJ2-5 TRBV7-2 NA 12 TGTGCCAGCAGCGATGCGTGGGAGACCCAGTACTTC CASSDAWETQYF
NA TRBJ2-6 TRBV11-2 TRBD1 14 TGTGCCAGCAGGACAGGGGCTGGGGCCAACGTCCTGACTTTC CASRTGAGANVLTF
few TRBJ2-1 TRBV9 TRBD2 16 TGTGCCAGCAGCGTAGCCGGGAGGGTGGTAGGGGATGAGCAGTTCTTC CASSVAGRVVGDEQFF
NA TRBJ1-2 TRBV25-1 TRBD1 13 TGTGCCAGCAGTGAATGGACAGGGGGCGGCTACACCTTC CASSEWTGGGYTF
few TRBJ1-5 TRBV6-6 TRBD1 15 TGTGCCAGCATTTCGACAGGGGGGAGCAATCAGCCCCAGCATTTT CASISTGGSNQPQHF
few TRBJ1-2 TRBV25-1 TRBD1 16 TGTGCCAGCAGTAAATCCGGGACAGGGAACTACTATGGCTACACCTTC CASSKSGTGNYYGYTF
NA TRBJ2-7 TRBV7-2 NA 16 TGTGCCAGCAGCCCGCCGGGGAGGACTCTCTCCTACGAGCAGTACTTC CASSPPGRTLSYEQYF
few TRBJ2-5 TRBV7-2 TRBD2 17 TGTGCCAGCAGCCCTCTCGGGGCGGGGGATCGCCAAGAGACCCAGTACTTC CASSPLGAGDRQETQYF
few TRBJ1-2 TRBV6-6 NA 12 TGTGCCAGCAGTTCGCGGGGAGGCGGCTACACCTTC CASSSRGGGYTF
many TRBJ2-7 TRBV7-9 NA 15 TGTGCCAGCAAGCCCCATCGGGAAGGCTCCTACGAGCAGTACTTC CASKPHREGSYEQYF
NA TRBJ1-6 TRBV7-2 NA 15 TGTGCCAGCAGCTTACCTGGAGTCGAGAATTCACCCCTCCACTTT CASSLPGVENSPLHF
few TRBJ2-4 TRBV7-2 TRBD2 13 TGTGCCAGCAGCCCCGGGCTAGCGGGGGGTCTGTACTTC CASSPGLAGGLYF
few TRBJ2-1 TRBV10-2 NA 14 TGCGCCAGCAGGGCGGGGACCTCCTACAATGAGCAGTTCTTC CASRAGTSYNEQFF
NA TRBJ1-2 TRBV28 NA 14 TGTGCCAGCGCCCGGATTGACACTAACTATGGCTACACCTTC CASARIDTNYGYTF
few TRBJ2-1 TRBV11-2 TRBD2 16 TGTGCCAGCAGCCGACTAGCGGGGGGGAGCGGCAATGAGCAGTTCTTC CASSRLAGGSGNEQFF
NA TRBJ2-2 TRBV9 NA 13 TGTGCCAGCAGCCGAGATTTCACCGGGGAGCTGTTTTTT CASSRDFTGELFF
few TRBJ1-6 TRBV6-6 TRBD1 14 TGTGCCAGCAGCTCGGGACAGGTTCTTTCACCCCTCCACTTT CASSSGQVLSPLHF
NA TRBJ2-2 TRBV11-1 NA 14 TGTGCCAGCAGTAATCAGGGCGACACCGGGGAGCTGTTTTTT CASSNQGDTGELFF
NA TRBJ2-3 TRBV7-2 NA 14 TGTGCCAGCAGCTCCAACTTTAACACAGATACGCAGTATTTT CASSSNFNTDTQYF
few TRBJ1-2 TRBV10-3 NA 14 TGTGCCATCAGTGGCCGGGACACTAACTATGGCTACACCTTC CAISGRDTNYGYTF
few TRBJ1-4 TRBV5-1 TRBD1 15 TGCGCCAGCAGCACCGGACAGGGGGCTGGTGAAAAACTGTTTTTT CASSTGQGAGEKLFF
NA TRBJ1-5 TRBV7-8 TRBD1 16 TGTGCCAGCAGCCGTACCGGGACAGGGCGCAATCAGCCCCAGCATTTT CASSRTGTGRNQPQHF
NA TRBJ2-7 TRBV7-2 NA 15 TGTGCCAGCAGCTCGTCCGCTCGCGGAAATTACGAGCAGTACTTC CASSSSARGNYEQYF
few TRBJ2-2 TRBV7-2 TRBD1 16 TGTGCCAGCAGCCATAAGGACAGGGCGAACACCGGGGAGCTGTTTTTT CASSHKDRANTGELFF
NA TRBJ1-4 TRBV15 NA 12 TGTGCCACCAGCAGAAACGGTGAAAAACTGTTTTTT CATSRNGEKLFF
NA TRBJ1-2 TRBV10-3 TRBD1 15 TGTGCCATCAGTGGCCGGGGACAGGAGAACTATGGCTACACCTTC CAISGRGQENYGYTF
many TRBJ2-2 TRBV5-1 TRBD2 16 TGCGCCAGCAGCTTCCTTTTAGCGGGCGTTACCGGGGAGCTGTTTTTT CASSFLLAGVTGELFF
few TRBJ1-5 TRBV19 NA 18 TGTGCCAGTAGTATATCCCTCGGGGGGCGCGATAGCAATCAGCCCCAGCATTTT CASSISLGGRDSNQPQHF
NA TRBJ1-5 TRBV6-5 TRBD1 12 TGTGCCAGCACGACAGGGAATCAGCCCCAGCATTTT CASTTGNQPQHF
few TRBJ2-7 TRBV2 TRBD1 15 TGTGCCAGCAGTCCACCGGGACAGCCTTTGCGCGAGCAGTACTTC CASSPPGQPLREQYF
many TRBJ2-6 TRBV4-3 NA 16 TGCGCCAGCAGCCAGCAATGGAGTTCTGGGGCCAACGTCCTGACTTTC CASSQQWSSGANVLTF
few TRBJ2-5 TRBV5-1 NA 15 TGCGCCAGCAGCATCGCCCGAAGGGGGCAAGAGACCCAGTACTTC CASSIARRGQETQYF
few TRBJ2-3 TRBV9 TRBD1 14 TGTGCCAGCAGCGTAGATCAGGGGGCAGATACGCAGTATTTT CASSVDQGADTQYF
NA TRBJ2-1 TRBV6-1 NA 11 TGTGCCAGCACCAGGGGCAATGAGCAGTTCTTC CASTRGNEQFF
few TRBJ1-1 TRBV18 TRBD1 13 TGTGCCAGCTCAACAGGGGAAAACACTGAAGCTTTCTTT CASSTGENTEAFF
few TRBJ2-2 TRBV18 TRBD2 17 TGTGCCAGCTCACCCTGGCTAGCGGGAACGAACACCGGGGAGCTGTTTTTT CASSPWLAGTNTGELFF